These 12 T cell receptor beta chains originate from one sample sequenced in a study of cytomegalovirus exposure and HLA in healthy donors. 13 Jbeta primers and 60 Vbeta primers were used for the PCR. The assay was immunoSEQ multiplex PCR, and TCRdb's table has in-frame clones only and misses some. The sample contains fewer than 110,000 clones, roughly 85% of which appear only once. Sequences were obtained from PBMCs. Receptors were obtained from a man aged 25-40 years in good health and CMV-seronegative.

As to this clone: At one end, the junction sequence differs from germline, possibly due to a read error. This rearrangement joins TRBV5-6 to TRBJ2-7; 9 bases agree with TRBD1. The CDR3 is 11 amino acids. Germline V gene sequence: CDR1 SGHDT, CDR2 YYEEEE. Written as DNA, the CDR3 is TGTGCCAGCAGCGGAGGGACAGGGTGGGTTTTC. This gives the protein CASSGGTGWVF.

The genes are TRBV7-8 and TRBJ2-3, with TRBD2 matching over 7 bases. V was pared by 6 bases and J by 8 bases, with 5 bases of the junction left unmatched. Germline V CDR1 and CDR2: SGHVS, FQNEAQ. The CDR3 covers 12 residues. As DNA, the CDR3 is TGTGCCAGCAGGCGGGGGACCTTTACGCAGTATTTT. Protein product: CASRRGTFTQYF. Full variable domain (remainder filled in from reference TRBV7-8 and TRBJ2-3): GAGVSQSPRYKVAKRGQDVALRCDPISGHVSLFWYQQALGQGPEFLTYFQNEAQLDKSGLPSDRFFAERPEGSVSTLKIQRTQQEDSAVYLCASRRGTFTQYFGPGTRLTVL.

This CDR3 is CAWSPPGQVTLGYTF. CDR3 coding DNA: TGTGCCTGGAGTCCCCCGGGACAGGTGACCTTGGGCTACACCTTC. The rearrangement joins TRBV30 to TRBJ1-2; 8 positions match TRBD1. Germline V gene sequence: CDR1 GTSNPN, CDR2 SVGIG (reference sequence). CDR3 length equals 15 residues. V trimming: 2 bases; J trimming: 8 bases; junction bases outside the gene matches: 13.

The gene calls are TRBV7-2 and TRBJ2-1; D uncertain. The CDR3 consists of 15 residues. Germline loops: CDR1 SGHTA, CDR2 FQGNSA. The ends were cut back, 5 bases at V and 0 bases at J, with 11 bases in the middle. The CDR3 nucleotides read TGTGCCAGCAGCCCCGGTGTAAGCTCCTACAATGAGCAGTTCTTC. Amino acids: CASSPGVSSYNEQFF.

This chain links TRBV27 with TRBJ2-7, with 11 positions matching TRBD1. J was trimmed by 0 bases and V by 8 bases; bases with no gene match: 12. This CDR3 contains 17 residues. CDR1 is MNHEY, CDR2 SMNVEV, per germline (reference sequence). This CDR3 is CASSNPPGQGASYEQYF. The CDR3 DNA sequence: TGTGCCAGCTCCAACCCACCCGGACAGGGGGCCTCCTACGAGCAGTACTTC.

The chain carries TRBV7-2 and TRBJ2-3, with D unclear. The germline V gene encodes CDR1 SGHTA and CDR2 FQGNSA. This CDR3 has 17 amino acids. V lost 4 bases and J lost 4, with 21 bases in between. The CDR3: CASSSEEPWMYPDTQYF. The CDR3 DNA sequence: TGTGCCAGCAGCTCCGAGGAGCCCTGGATGTACCCAGATACGCAGTATTTT.

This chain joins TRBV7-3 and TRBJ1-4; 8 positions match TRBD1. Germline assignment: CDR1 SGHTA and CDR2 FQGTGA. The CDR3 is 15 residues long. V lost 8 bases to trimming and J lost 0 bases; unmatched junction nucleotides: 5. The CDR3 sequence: CASLKTGATNEKLFF. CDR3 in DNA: TGTGCCAGCCTCAAGACAGGGGCAACTAATGAAAAACTGTTTTTT.

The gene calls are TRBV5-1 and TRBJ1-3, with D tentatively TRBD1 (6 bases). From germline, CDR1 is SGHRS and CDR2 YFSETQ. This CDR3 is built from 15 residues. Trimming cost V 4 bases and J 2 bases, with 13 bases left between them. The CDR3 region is CASSRLTGTGNTIYF. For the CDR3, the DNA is TGCGCCAGCAGCCGACTCACAGGGACTGGAAACACCATATATTTT.

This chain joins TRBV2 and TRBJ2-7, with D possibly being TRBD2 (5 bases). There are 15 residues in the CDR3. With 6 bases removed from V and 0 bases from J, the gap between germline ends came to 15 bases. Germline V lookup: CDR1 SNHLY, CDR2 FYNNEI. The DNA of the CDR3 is TGTGCCAGCAGCGTGAGAGGGTTCGGCTCCTACGAGCAGTACGTC. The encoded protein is CASSVRGFGSYEQYV.

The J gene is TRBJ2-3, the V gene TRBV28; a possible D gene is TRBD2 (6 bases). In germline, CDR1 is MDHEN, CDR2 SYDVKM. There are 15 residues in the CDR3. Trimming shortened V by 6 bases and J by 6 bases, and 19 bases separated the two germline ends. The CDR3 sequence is CASSPPGLYLDTQYF. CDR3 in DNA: TGTGCCAGCAGCCCCCCGGGACTGTACCTGGATACGCAGTATTTT. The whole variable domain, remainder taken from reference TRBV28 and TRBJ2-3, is DVKVTQSSRYLVKRTGEKVFLECVQDMDHENMFWYRQDPGLGLRLIYFSYDVKMKEKGDIPEGYSVSREKKERFSLILESASTNQTSMYLCASSPPGLYLDTQYFGPGTRLTVL.

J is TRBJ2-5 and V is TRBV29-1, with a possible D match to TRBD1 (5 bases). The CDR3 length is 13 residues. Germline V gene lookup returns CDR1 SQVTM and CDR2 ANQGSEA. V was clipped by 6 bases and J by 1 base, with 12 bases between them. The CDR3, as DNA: TGCAGCGTGGTTTTGGGGCGCCAAGAGACCCAGTACTTC. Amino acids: CSVVLGRQETQYF. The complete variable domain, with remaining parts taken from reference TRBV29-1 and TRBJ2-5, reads SAVISQKPSRDICQRGTSLTIQCQVDSQVTMMFWYRQQPGQSLTLIATANQGSEATYESGFVIDKFPISRPNLTFSTLTVSNMSPEDSSIYLCSVVLGRQETQYFGPGTRLLVL.

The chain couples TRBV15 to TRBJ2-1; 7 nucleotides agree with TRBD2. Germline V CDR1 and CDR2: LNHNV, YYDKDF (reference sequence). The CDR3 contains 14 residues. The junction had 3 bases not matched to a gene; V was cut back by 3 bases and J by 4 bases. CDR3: CATSSPGGYNEQFF. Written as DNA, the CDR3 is TGTGCCACCAGCAGTCCGGGGGGTTACAATGAGCAGTTCTTC.